Listed here are 7 T cell receptor beta chains from one sample, sequenced in a study of cytomegalovirus exposure and HLA in healthy donors (dated by TCRdb to between 2016 and 2019). Library generation was performed with the immunoSEQ multiplex PCR assay. The multiplex PCR relied on a mix of 60 forward primers for TCR Vbeta segments and 13 reverse primers for TCR Jbeta segments. TCRdb retrieved this table from immuneACCESS and kept in-frame rearrangements only. Not all clones are present; in checked studies, unresolved V genes account for under half, and no reason is known for the remainder. The sample table records 95,000 to 120,000 clones; 70% to 80% of these occur just once. The top ten clonotypes cover 4.2% of the sample. The sample was PBMCs. These receptor sequences come from a woman aged 40 to 50 in good health and CMV-seropositive.

V usage is TRBV30 and J usage is TRBJ2-4; 7 bases align to TRBD2. Per germline, CDR1 GTSNPN and CDR2 SVGIG (reference sequence). The V and J ends lost 3 bases and 0 bases, in that order; junction bases with no gene match: 8. The CDR3 sequence is 16 residues long. The CDR3: CAWSRSLAIAKNIQYF. The CDR3 DNA reads as TGTGCCTGGAGCCGTTCACTAGCGATAGCCAAAAACATTCAGTACTTC.

The J gene is TRBJ2-5, the V gene TRBV18; 7 bases line up with TRBD1. CDR3 length equals 15 residues. Per the germline V gene, CDR1 is KGHSH and CDR2 is LQKENI. V lost 9 bases to trimming and J lost 3 bases; unmatched junction nucleotides: 13. The CDR3, as DNA: TGTGCCAGGCCTAGGCACAGGGGAAGTAAAGAGACCCAGTACTTC. Translating it yields CARPRHRGSKETQYF.

The rearrangement links TRBV4-3 to TRBJ1-4, with a possible D match to TRBD1 (6 bases). CDR3 length: 15 residues. Germline V lookup: CDR1 LGHNA, CDR2 YSLEER. Trimming removed 5 bases from V and 3 bases from J, with 13 bases in between. The CDR3 DNA reads as TGCGCCAGCAGCTCCCACAGGGCGTCTAATGAAAAACTGTTTTTT. It encodes CASSSHRASNEKLFF.

V is TRBV19 and J is TRBJ1-1; D might be TRBD1 (5 bases). Deletions cut 7 bases from V and 1 base from J, with 16 bases between. The CDR3 extends over 15 amino acids. CDR1 is LNHDA, CDR2 SQIVND, per germline (reference sequence). CDR3 residues: CASTPGDSRNTEAFF. CDR3 bases: TGTGCCAGTACCCCCGGCGACAGCCGGAACACTGAAGCTTTCTTT.

This clone occurred a few times. This chain uses TRBV7-9 with TRBJ2-3; 9 nucleotides line up with TRBD1. Germline V gene data show CDR1 as SEHNR and CDR2 as FQNEAQ (reference sequence). The ends lost 5 bases at V and 1 base at J; junction bases unmatched: 4. There are 15 residues in the CDR3. CDR3 region: CASSPRTGGTDTQYF. In nucleotides, the CDR3 is TGTGCCAGCAGCCCTCGGACAGGGGGCACAGATACGCAGTATTTT.

This chain joins TRBV30 and TRBJ2-3; TRBD1 matches 9 bases. This CDR3 region has 17 residues. V lost 2 bases, J lost 4 bases, and 13 bases stayed unmatched. The germline gives CDR1 GTSNPN, CDR2 SVGIG (reference sequence). CDR3 nucleotide sequence: TGTGCCTGGAGTTTCCTTAGAGGGACAGGGATGGCAGATACGCAGTATTTT. It specifies CAWSFLRGTGMADTQYF.

V gene TRBV7-2 combines with J gene TRBJ1-5; 7 bases are shared with TRBD1. The trim removed 4 bases at V and 4 bases at J, leaving 1 base unmatched. From germline, CDR1 is SGHTA and CDR2 FQGNSA. The CDR3 covers 13 residues. CDR3: CASSSTGNQPQHF. Written as DNA, the CDR3 is TGTGCCAGCAGCTCGACAGGGAATCAGCCCCAGCATTTT.